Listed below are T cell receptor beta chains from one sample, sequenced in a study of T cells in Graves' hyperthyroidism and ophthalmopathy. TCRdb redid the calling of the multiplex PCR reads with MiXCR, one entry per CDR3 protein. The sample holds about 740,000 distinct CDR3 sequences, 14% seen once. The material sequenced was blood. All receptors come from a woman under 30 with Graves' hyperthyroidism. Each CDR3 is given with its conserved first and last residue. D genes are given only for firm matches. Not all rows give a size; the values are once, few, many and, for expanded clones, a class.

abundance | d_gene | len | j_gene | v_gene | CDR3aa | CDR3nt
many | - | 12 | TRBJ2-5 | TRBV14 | CASSQEASSQYF | TGTGCCAGCAGCCAAGAAGCTAGCAGCCAGTACTTC
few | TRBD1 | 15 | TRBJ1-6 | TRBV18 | CASSQQGTGNSPLHF | TGTGCCAGCTCACAACAGGGGACTGGAAATTCACCCCTCCACTTT
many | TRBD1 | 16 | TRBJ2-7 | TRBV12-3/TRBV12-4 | CASSLFRDRGSFEQYF | TGTGCCAGCAGTTTGTTCCGGGACAGGGGAAGTTTCGAGCAGTACTTC
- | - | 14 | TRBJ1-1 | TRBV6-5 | CASSYSRGTADAFF | TGTGCCAGCAGTTACTCCCGGGGTACAGCTGACGCTTTCTTT
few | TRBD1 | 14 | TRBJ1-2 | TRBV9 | CASSTGTANYGYTF | TGTGCCAGCAGCACCGGGACAGCCAACTATGGCTACACCTTC
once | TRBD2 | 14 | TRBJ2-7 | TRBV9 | CASSVAGGGYEQYF | TGTGCCAGCAGCGTAGCGGGAGGGGGCTACGAGCAGTACTTC
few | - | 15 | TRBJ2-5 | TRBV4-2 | CASSRDKWGRETQYF | TGTGCCAGCAGCCGCGATAAGTGGGGCCGAGAGACCCAGTACTTC
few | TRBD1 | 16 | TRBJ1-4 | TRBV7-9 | CASSFGQGVSNEKLFF | TGTGCCAGCAGCTTCGGACAGGGAGTTTCTAATGAAAAACTGTTTTTT
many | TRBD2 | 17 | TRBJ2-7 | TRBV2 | CASSEDASGGRMSEQYF | TGTGCCAGCAGTGAAGACGCCTCGGGAGGCCGTATGAGCGAGCAGTACTTC
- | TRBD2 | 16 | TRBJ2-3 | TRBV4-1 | CASSQAAGVGTDTQYF | TGCGCCAGCAGCCAAGCAGCGGGAGTAGGCACAGATACGCAGTATTTT
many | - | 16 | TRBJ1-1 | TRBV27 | CASREGSGRRGTEAFF | TGTGCCAGTCGGGAGGGATCAGGGAGAAGGGGCACTGAAGCTTTCTTT
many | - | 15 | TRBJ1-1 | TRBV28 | CASRGSGGRNTEAFF | TGTGCCAGCAGGGGATCGGGCGGAAGGAACACTGAAGCTTTCTTT
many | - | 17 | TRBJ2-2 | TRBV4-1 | CASSQDLGGTSTGELFF | TGCGCCAGCAGCCAAGATCTCGGCGGGACGTCTACCGGGGAGCTGTTTTTT
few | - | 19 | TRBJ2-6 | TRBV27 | CASSPKGGGYNSGANVLTF | TGTGCCAGCAGCCCTAAAGGCGGTGGGTATAACTCTGGGGCCAACGTCCTGACTTTC
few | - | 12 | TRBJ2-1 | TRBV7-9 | CASSDGDNEQFF | TGTGCCAGCAGCGACGGAGACAATGAGCAGTTCTTC
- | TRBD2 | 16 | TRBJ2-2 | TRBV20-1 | CSARGSGRARTGELFF | TGCAGTGCTAGAGGTAGCGGGAGGGCCAGGACCGGGGAGCTGTTTTTT
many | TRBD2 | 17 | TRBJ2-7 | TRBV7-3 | CASSSPPVSGRVWEQYF | TGTGCCAGCAGCTCGCCGCCGGTTAGCGGGAGGGTTTGGGAGCAGTACTTC
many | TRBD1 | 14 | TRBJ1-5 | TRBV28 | CASSLGTGMQPQHF | TGTGCCAGCAGTTTGGGGACAGGGATGCAGCCCCAGCATTTT
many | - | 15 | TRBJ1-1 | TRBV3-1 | CASSQDGGGLTEAFF | TGTGCCAGCAGCCAAGATGGGGGGGGCCTCACTGAAGCTTTCTTT
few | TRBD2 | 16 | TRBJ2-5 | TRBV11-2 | CASSSGLAGGTETQYF | TGTGCCAGCAGCTCTGGCCTAGCGGGAGGGACAGAGACCCAGTACTTC
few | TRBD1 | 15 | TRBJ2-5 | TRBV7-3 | CASSFSGQGEGTQYF | TGTGCCAGCAGCTTTTCCGGACAGGGCGAGGGGACCCAGTACTTC
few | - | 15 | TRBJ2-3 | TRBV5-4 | CASSLVSGYTDTQYF | TGTGCCAGCAGCTTGGTTAGCGGCTATACAGATACGCAGTATTTT
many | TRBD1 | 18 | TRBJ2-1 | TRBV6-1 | CASSEIPLGTGGSIEQFF | TGTGCCAGCAGTGAAATCCCTCTCGGGACAGGGGGTTCTATCGAGCAGTTCTTC
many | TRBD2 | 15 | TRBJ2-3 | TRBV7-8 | CASSPRAGGADTQYF | TGTGCCAGCAGCCCGCGAGCGGGAGGCGCAGATACGCAGTATTTT